These 5 T cell receptor beta chains came from one sample sequenced in a study of blood T cell repertoires in COVID-19. Only in-frame clones appear in the TCRdb table, and some are missing; sequencing was by immunoSEQ multiplex PCR. This sample yields under 250,000 clones, of which roughly 84% are seen a single time; roughly 1.4% belongs to the top ten. The sample was peripheral blood. Receptor source: a woman in her 40s who had recovered from COVID-19.

V is TRBV28 and J is TRBJ1-1; 10 bases match TRBD1. CDR3 length: 15 amino acids. Germline CDR1 is MDHEN and CDR2 is SYDVKM. The V gene end was trimmed by 4 bases and the J gene end by 5 bases; junction bases not matched to a gene: 7. CDR3 protein: CASSSRWDRGTEAFF. Written as DNA, the CDR3 is TGTGCCAGCAGTTCCCGATGGGACAGGGGAACTGAAGCTTTCTTT.

V gene TRBV4-1 combines with J gene TRBJ2-1; D call uncertain. The V gene lost 1 base and the J gene lost 4 bases, with 5 bases spanning the gap. Germline assignment: CDR1 MGHRA and CDR2 YSYEKL. CDR3 length: 13 residues. The CDR3 DNA sequence: TGCGCCAGCAGCCAAGGAGGATACAATGAGCAGTTCTTC. Its translation: CASSQGGYNEQFF.

The V gene is TRBV5-1, the J gene TRBJ2-5; D gene uncertain. In germline, CDR1 is SGHRS, CDR2 YFSETQ. Deletions cut 0 bases from V and 3 bases from J, with 9 bases between. The CDR3 has 14 residues. Here the CDR3 reads CASSLGPSEETQYF. The DNA of the CDR3 is TGCGCCAGCAGCTTGGGTCCCAGCGAAGAGACCCAGTACTTC.

V is TRBV7-9 and J is TRBJ1-5; possibly TRBD1 for D (6 bases). Germline loops: CDR1 SEHNR, CDR2 FQNEAQ (reference sequence). The V gene lost 3 bases and the J gene lost 5 bases, with 8 bases spanning the gap. There are 13 residues in the CDR3. The CDR3 DNA reads TGTGCCAGCAGCTTTACAGGGTATCAGCCCCAGCATTTT. It encodes CASSFTGYQPQHF. Using reference TRBV7-9 and TRBJ1-5 for the parts outside the CDR3, the full variable domain is DTGVSQNPRHKITKRGQNVTFRCDPISEHNRLYWYRQTLGQGPEFLTYFQNEAQLEKSRLLSDRFSAERPKGSFSTLEIQRTEQGDSAMYLCASSFTGYQPQHFGDGTRLSIL.

The chain carries TRBV28 and TRBJ1-1; possibly TRBD1 for D (5 bases). The CDR3 length is 13 residues. The V end lost 6 bases, the J end lost 3 bases, and 11 bases lay between the germline ends. Germline CDR1 and CDR2: MDHEN and SYDVKM. CDR3 bases: TGTGCCAGCAGCTCATTAGGGGACACTGAAGCTTTCTTT. This translates into CASSSLGDTEAFF.